The 20 T cell receptor beta chains given below trace back to one sample, sequenced in a study of early T cells in non-severe SARS-CoV-2 infection (dated by TCRdb to about 2021). The library was generated by 5' RACE. Sequencing relied on a NextSeq 500. Using fastp at Q25 and MiXCR, TCRdb reprocessed the public reads and kept productive beta chains. Identical CDR3 protein sequences are pooled into one entry, listed with their most common genes and DNA. This sample lists 83,000 or so distinct CDR3 sequences; about 10% were detected once. The ten largest make up around 8% of the sample. Sequenced here: whole blood, sampled at baseline. The receptors shown here come from an adult who was a healthcare worker with PCR-confirmed SARS-CoV-2 infection or an uninfected control (not recorded which).

This clonotype showed up many times. The V call is TRBV28, the J call TRBJ2-5, with 8 bases aligning to TRBD2. CDR1 and CDR2 (germline): MDHEN, SYDVKM. The V segment lost 4 bases and the J segment 4 bases; nucleotides outside the gene matches: 8. This CDR3 has 15 residues. CDR3 DNA sequence: TGTGCCAGCAGTTCATCCGGGGGGGGCGCAGAGACCCAGTACTTC. It encodes CASSSSGGGAETQYF.

Only a few counts were recorded for this clonotype. V gene TRBV7-9 combines with J gene TRBJ1-2, with D unclear. The CDR3 runs to 13 residues. The V gene's germline CDR1 is SEHNR and CDR2 FQNEAQ (reference sequence). Trimming removed 0 bases at V and 5 bases at J, with 7 bases between. CDR3 nucleotide sequence: TGTGCCAGCAGCTTAGCGCTCCCTTATGGCTACACCTTC. Amino acid sequence: CASSLALPYGYTF. Full variable domain (missing parts from reference TRBV7-9 and TRBJ1-2): DTGVSQNPRHKITKRGQNVTFRCDPISEHNRLYWYRQTLGQGPEFLTYFQNEAQLEKSRLLSDRFSAERPKGSFSTLEIQRTEQGDSAMYLCASSLALPYGYTFGSGTRLTVV.

As regards this clonotype: A much larger clone is a single base away; this may be a read error. V gene TRBV15 combines with J gene TRBJ2-7; 7 nucleotides line up with TRBD2. Germline loops: CDR1 LNHNV, CDR2 YYDKDF (reference sequence). The CDR3 spans 17 residues. The ends lost 2 bases at V and 5 bases at J; junction bases unmatched: 15. CDR3 residues: CATSRTLSGIRADEQYF. The CDR3 nucleotides read TGTGCCACCAGCAGAACATTAAGCGGGATACGCGCCGACGAGCAGTACTTC. The variable domain in full, with the rest retrieved from reference TRBV15 and TRBJ2-7, is DAMVIQNPRYQVTQFGKPVTLSCSQTLNHNVMYWYQQKSSQAPKLLFHYYDKDFNNEADTPDNFQSRRPNTSFCFLDIRSPGLGDTAMYLCATSRTLSGIRADEQYFGPGTRLTVT.

Ten or more counts support this clonotype. The chain joins TRBV9 to TRBJ2-1, with a weak D call TRBD1 (6 bases). Trimming removed 0 bases from V and 12 bases from J, with 22 bases in between. The germline V gene has CDR1 SGDLS and CDR2 YYNGEE. The CDR3 contains 16 residues. The CDR3 spells CASSVDEGHPTETQFF. The CDR3 nucleotides read TGTGCCAGCAGCGTAGATGAGGGACACCCGACAGAGACGCAGTTCTTC.

This clonotype is categorized as medium-sized. This chain uses TRBV6-4 with TRBJ2-5; the match to TRBD2 covers 12 bases. This CDR3 is 15 amino acids long. V gave up 3 bases and J gave up 4 bases; unmatched junction bases: 3. CDR1 and CDR2 (germline): MRHNA, SNTAGT. The CDR3, as DNA: TGTGCCAGCAGTGAAAGACTAGCGGGGGCAGAGACCCAGTACTTC. Translation gives CASSERLAGAETQYF.

This clonotype occurred a few times. V usage is TRBV3-2 and J usage is TRBJ2-1; the D call in the table, TRBD2, was not verified against the DNA. TRBV3-2 is a pseudogene. The CDR3 is made up of 15 amino acids. The DNA for the CDR3 is TGTGCCAGCAGCCAGATACTAGCGCGAAACAATGAGCAGTTCTTC. As protein: CASSQILARNNEQFF.

The sample holds a few counts of this clonotype. V usage is TRBV7-9 and J usage is TRBJ2-3; 13 bases are shared with TRBD2. The CDR3 contains 13 residues. Trimming took 8 bases from V and 13 from J; bases not matched to a gene: 9. CDR1 is SEHNR and CDR2 is FQNEAQ in the germline V gene (reference sequence). The CDR3 here is CASGTSGTPPEYF. The CDR3 nucleotides read TGTGCCAGCGGGACTAGCGGGACGCCTCCGGAGTATTTT.

The chain carries TRBV20-1 and TRBJ2-3, with 9 nucleotides matching TRBD2. There are 18 residues in the CDR3. J was trimmed by 0 bases and V by 2 bases; bases with no gene match: 12. CDR1 and CDR2 from the germline V gene are DFQATT and SNEGSKA (reference sequence). The chain's CDR3 is CSARTGDLAGSSTDTQYF. The CDR3 bases are TGCAGTGCTAGAACAGGGGACCTAGCGGGGAGTAGCACAGATACGCAGTATTTT.

Only a few counts were recorded for this clonotype. This sequence joins TRBV20-1 and TRBJ2-7, with D hard to call. The CDR3 consists of 10 residues. Trimming cost V 4 bases and J 3 bases, with 4 bases left between them. Germline CDR1 DFQATT, CDR2 SNEGSKA (reference sequence). CDR3 sequence (DNA): TGCAGTGCTAACGGCTACGAGCAGTACTTC. This translates into CSANGYEQYF.

This clonotype showed up many times. DNA of the CDR3: TGTGCCAGCAGTGTAGGGGACAGGGCCACCGGGGAGCTGTTTTTT. Protein sequence: CASSVGDRATGELFF. The chain joins TRBV2 to TRBJ2-2; 9 bases agree with TRBD1. Germline trimming cut 4 bases from V and 4 bases from J; bases unmatched to any gene: 4. Germline lookup yields CDR1 SNHLY and CDR2 FYNNEI. The CDR3 covers 15 residues.

The chain is built from TRBV27 and TRBJ2-1, with D perhaps TRBD2 (7 bases). The CDR3 contains 17 residues. From germline, CDR1 is MNHEY and CDR2 SMNVEV (reference sequence). The germline V and J ends were trimmed by 2 bases and 0 bases, with 14 bases remaining between them. CDR3 amino acids: CASSLGLADSSYNEQFF. Written as DNA, the CDR3 is TGTGCCAGCAGTTTAGGGCTAGCGGACAGCTCCTACAATGAGCAGTTCTTC.

This clonotype was observed a handful of times. This chain uses TRBV11-2 with TRBJ2-7; 9 nucleotides align to TRBD2. V lost 5 bases and J lost 0; bases outside the gene matches: 8. The CDR3 is 16 amino acids. The germline gives CDR1 SGHAT, CDR2 FQNNGV. The CDR3 region has the DNA TGTGCCAGCAGCGCTAGACTAGCGGCCAACTCCTACGAGCAGTACTTC. This translates into CASSARLAANSYEQYF. The entire variable domain, with the rest obtained from reference TRBV11-2 and TRBJ2-7, is as follows: EAGVAQSPRYKIIEKRQSVAFWCNPISGHATLYWYQQILGQGPKLLIQFQNNGVVDDSQLPKDRFSAERLKGVDSTLKIQPAKLEDSAVYLCASSARLAANSYEQYFGPGTRLTVT.

The chain combines TRBV20-1 with TRBJ2-7; 7 positions agree with TRBD1. The CDR3 is made up of 13 amino acids. Germline-derived CDR1 and CDR2 are DFQATT and SNEGSKA (reference sequence). CDR3 sequence: CSKEAQGIYEQYF. The CDR3 DNA reads as TGCAGCAAAGAGGCACAGGGGATTTACGAGCAGTACTTC.

Many counts were recorded for this clonotype. This chain connects TRBV6-1 to TRBJ2-7; D could derive from TRBD1 or TRBD2 (5 bases each). CDR1 and CDR2 from the germline V gene are MNHNS and SASEGT. The CDR3 loop spans 10 amino acids. CDR3 amino acids: CDRDRSEQYF. The DNA of the CDR3 is TGTGATAGGGACCGTTCCGAGCAGTACTTC.

This clonotype was seen only a few times. The chain couples TRBV10-3 to TRBJ2-5; TRBD1 aligns across 7 bases. The germline gives CDR1 ENHRY, CDR2 SYGVKD. The J segment lost 4 bases and the V segment lost 5 bases, leaving 1 base of the junction unmatched. The CDR3 length is 12 residues. The CDR3 DNA sequence: TGTGCCATCAGTAACAGGGGAGAGACCCAGTACTTC. Translated: CAISNRGETQYF.

The chain recombines TRBV7-9 with TRBJ1-3; D is possibly TRBD1 (6 bases). The V end was cut by 3 bases, the J end by 4 bases, with 16 bases between. Germline loops: CDR1 SEHNR, CDR2 FQNEAQ (reference sequence). CDR3 length: 16 residues. CDR3 loop: CASSFSSPGQGNTIYF. The CDR3 bases are TGTGCCAGCAGCTTCTCCTCGCCGGGACAAGGAAACACCATATATTTT.

This clonotype appeared many times. V is TRBV18 and J is TRBJ1-5; weak D call: TRBD1 (6 bases). Germline V gene data show CDR1 as KGHSH and CDR2 as LQKENI. V was pared by 2 bases and J by 1 base, with 9 bases between. This CDR3 spans 15 amino acids. The CDR3 DNA follows: TGTGCCAGCTCACCAACAGGGCTAAGCAATCAGCCCCAGCATTTT. This gives the protein CASSPTGLSNQPQHF.

In its sample, this clonotype was seen a few times. The V call is TRBV5-4, the J call TRBJ2-2; D remains unclear. The CDR3 is 12 residues long. Trimming removed 0 bases from V and 3 bases from J, with 0 bases in between. Germline-derived CDR1 and CDR2 are SGHNT and YYREEE (reference sequence). The CDR3: CASSLDTGELFF. CDR3 nucleotides: TGTGCCAGCAGCTTGGACACCGGGGAGCTGTTTTTT.

The V call is TRBV20-1, the J call TRBJ2-1; D is perhaps TRBD2 (6 bases). V was pared by 1 base and J by 4 bases, with 8 bases between. The CDR3 is 13 residues long. CDR1 DFQATT and CDR2 SNEGSKA come from the germline V gene (reference sequence). CDR3 amino acids: CSARGDFYNEQFF. Written as DNA, the CDR3 is TGCAGTGCTAGAGGGGACTTTTACAATGAGCAGTTCTTC.

This clonotype has ten or more counts. The V and J genes are TRBV9 and TRBJ2-3; 8 bases line up with TRBD2. The germline V gene encodes CDR1 SGDLS and CDR2 YYNGEE. V was pared by 5 bases and J by 4 bases, with 12 bases of the junction left unmatched. The CDR3 is 16 amino acids. The CDR3 DNA is TGTGCCAGCAGGCCGGGACTAGATTCGGTGGCAGATACGCAGTATTTT. Translating gives CASRPGLDSVADTQYF.